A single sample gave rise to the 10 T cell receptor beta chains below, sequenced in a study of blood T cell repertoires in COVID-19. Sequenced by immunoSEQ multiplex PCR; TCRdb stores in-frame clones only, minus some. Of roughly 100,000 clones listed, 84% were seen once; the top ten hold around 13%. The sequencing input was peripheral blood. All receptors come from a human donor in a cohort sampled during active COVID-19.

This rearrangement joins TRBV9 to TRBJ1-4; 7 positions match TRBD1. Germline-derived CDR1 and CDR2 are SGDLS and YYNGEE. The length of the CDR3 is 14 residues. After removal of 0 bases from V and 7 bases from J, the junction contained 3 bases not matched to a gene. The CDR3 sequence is CASSVGQGAEKLFF. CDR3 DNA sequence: TGTGCCAGCAGCGTAGGACAGGGAGCTGAAAAACTGTTTTTT.

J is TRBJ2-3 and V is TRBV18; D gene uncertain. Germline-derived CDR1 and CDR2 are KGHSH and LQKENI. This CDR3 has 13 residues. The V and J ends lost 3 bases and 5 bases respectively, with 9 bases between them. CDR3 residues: CASSPERRDTQYF. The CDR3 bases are TGTGCCAGCTCACCGGAGAGGAGAGATACGCAGTATTTT.

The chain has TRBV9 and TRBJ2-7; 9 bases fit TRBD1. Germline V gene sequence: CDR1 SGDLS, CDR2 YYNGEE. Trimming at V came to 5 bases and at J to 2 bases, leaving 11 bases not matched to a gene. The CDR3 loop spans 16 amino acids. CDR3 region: CASSAGFGQGTYEQYF. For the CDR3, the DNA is TGTGCCAGCAGTGCCGGGTTCGGACAGGGGACCTACGAGCAGTACTTC.

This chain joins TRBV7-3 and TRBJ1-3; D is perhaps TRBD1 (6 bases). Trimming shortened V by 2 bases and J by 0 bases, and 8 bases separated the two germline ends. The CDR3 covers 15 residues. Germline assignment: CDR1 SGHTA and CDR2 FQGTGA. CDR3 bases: TGTGCCAGCAGCTTAGGGGGCCCCTCTGGAAACACCATATATTTT. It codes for CASSLGGPSGNTIYF.

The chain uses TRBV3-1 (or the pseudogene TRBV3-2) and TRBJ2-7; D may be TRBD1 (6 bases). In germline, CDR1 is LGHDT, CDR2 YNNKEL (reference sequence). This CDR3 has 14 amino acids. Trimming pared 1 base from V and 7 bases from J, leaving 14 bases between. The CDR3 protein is CASSQGPGDGEQYF. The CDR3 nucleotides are TGTGCCAGCAGCCAAGGTCCAGGGGATGGAGAGCAGTACTTC.

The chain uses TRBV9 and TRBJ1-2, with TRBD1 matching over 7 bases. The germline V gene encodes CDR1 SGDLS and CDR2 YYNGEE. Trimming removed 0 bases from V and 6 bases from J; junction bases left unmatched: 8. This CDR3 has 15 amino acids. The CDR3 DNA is TGTGCCAGCAGCGTAGTGAGCAGGGGGGTCGATGGCTACACCTTC. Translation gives CASSVVSRGVDGYTF. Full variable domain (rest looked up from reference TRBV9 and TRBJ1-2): DSGVTQTPKHLITATGQRVTLRCSPRSGDLSVYWYQQSLDQGLQFLIQYYNGEERAKGNILERFSAQQFPDLHSELNLSSLELGDSALYFCASSVVSRGVDGYTFGSGTRLTVV.

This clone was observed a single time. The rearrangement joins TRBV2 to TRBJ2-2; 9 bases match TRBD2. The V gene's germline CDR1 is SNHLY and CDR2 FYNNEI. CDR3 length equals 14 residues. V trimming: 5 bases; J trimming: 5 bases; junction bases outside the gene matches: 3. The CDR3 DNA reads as TGTGCCAGCAGTTCTAGCGGGGCGACCGGGGAGCTGTTTTTT. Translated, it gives CASSSSGATGELFF. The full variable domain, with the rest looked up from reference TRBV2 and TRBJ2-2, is EPEVTQTPSHQVTQMGQEVILRCVPISNHLYFYWYRQILGQKVEFLVSFYNNEISEKSEIFDDQFSVERPDGSNFTLKIRSTKLEDSAMYFCASSSSGATGELFFGEGSRLTVL.

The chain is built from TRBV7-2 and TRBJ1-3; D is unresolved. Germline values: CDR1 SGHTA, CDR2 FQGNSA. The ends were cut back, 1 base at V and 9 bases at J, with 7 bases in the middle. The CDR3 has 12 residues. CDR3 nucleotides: TGTGCCAGCAGCTTAGAGACAAGCACCATATATTTT. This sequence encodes CASSLETSTIYF.

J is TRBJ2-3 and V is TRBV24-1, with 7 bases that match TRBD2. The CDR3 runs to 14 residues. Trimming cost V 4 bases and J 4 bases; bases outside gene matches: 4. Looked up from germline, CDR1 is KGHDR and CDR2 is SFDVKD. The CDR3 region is CATSDRTSADTQYF. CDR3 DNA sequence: TGTGCCACCAGTGACCGAACTAGCGCAGATACGCAGTATTTT.

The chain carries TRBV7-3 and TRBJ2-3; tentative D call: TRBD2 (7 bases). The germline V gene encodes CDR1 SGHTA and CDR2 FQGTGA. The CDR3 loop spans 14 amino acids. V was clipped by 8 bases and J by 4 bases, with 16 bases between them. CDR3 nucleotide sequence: TGTGCCAGCTCACCCGGGGGGCCGCCAGATACGCAGTATTTT. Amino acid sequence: CASSPGGPPDTQYF.